This section outlines one TCR beta chain sequence together with its context. The data originate from a study of blood T cell repertoires in COVID-19. Background on the study: T cells, B-cell-depleted T cells, or PBMCs provided the cDNA or gDNA that served as material.

In the original processing: Nucleated cell counts were estimated from reference gene primer amplification. TCRdb's copy holds only in-frame clones and misses some; the assay was immunoSEQ multiplex PCR. D and trimming were read from the DNA, whereas the V and J calls and clone size are those reported in that table. The table has over 100,000 clones, approximately 88% seen once. Trimming took 6 bases from V and 5 from J, leaving 11 bases between them. The length of the CDR3 is 13 residues. The sequenced material came from peripheral blood. The chain recombines TRBV12-3 or TRBV12-4 with TRBJ1-5, with D perhaps TRBD1 (5 bases). The TCR was taken from an older woman with acute or convalescent COVID-19. CDR3 protein: CASRGSGDQPQHF. The CDR3 DNA reads as TGTGCCAGCAGAGGATCGGGGGATCAGCCCCAGCATTTT.